This T cell receptor beta chain is from a study of T-cell memory formation after mild COVID-19. Study-level points and caveats: A second wave expanding day 15 to 37 was CD4+-biased; contracting clones were balanced.

CDR1 and CDR2 from the germline V gene are MNHEY and SVGAGI. CDR3 length equals 10 residues. Details on this clonotype: Its antigen remains unknown.

One entry per CDR3 protein, called by TCRdb with MiXCR from the 5' RACE reads. This sample carries around 100,000 distinct CDR3 sequences, around 10% of them seen once, and the ten largest clones take roughly 40%. The chain recombines TRBV6-5 with TRBJ1-2; D uncertain. Material: PBMCs or a T cell subset sorted from them (not recorded which). This receptor was obtained from a man aged 18 to 29 who had mild COVID-19 (a few samples of this study predate the infection). Cell type and time point are not known. This chain's CDR3 is CCTWDYGYTF. CDR3 DNA sequence: TGTTGCACCTGGGACTATGGCTACACCTTC.